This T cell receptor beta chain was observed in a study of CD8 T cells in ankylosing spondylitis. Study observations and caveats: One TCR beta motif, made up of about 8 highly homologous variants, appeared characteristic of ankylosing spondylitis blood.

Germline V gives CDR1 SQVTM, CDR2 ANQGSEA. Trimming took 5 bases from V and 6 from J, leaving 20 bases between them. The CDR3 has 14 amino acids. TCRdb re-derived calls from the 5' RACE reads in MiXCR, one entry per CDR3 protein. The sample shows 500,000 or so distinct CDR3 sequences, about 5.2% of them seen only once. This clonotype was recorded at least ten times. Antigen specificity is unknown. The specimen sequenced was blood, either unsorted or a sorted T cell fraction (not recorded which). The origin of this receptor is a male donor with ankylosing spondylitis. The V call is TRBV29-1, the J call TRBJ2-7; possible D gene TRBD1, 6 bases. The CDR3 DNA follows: TGCAGCGTTTCCATCGGGACACCTACGGTCGAGCAGTACTTC. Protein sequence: CSVSIGTPTVEQYF.